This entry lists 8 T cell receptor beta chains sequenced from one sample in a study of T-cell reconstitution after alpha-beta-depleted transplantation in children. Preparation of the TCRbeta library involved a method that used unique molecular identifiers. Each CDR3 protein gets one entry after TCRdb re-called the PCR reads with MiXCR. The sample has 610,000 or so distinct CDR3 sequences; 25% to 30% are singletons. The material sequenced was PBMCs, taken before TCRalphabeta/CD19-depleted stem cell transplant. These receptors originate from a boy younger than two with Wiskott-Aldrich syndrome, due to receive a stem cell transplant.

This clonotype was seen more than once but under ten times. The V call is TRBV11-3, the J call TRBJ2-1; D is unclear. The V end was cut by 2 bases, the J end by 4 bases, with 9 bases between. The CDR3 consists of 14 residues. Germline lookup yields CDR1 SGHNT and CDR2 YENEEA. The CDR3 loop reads CASSLNHGYNEQFF. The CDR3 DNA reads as TGTGCCAGCAGCTTAAACCACGGTTACAATGAGCAGTTCTTC.

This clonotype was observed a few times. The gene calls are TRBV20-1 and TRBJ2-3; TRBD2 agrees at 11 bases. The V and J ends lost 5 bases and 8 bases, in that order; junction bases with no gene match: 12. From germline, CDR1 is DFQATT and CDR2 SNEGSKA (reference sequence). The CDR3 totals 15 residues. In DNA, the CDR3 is TGCAGTGCTCTGATAGCGGGAGGGCCTTGGAGTACGCAGTATTTT. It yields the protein CSALIAGGPWSTQYF.

CDR3: CATSDLLETDTQYF. The CDR3 DNA is TGTGCCACCAGTGATTTGCTAGAAACAGATACGCAGTATTTT. The V and J genes are TRBV24-1 and TRBJ2-3; D is unclear. Deletions cut 0 bases from V and 3 bases from J, with 6 bases between. This CDR3 comprises 14 residues. The germline V gene encodes CDR1 KGHDR and CDR2 SFDVKD.

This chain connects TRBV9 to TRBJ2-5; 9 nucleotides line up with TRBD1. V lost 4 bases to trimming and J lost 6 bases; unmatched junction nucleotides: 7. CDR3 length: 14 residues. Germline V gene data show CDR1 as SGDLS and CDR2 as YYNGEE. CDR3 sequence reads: CASSTGTGYQTQYF. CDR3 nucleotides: TGTGCCAGCAGCACTGGGACAGGGTATCAGACCCAGTACTTC.

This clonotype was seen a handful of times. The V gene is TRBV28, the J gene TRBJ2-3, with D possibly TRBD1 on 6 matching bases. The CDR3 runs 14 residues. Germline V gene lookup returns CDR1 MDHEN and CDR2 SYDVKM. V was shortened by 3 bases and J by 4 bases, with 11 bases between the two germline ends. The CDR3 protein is CASSFRGGPDTQYF. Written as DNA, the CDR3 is TGTGCCAGCAGTTTCAGGGGTGGGCCAGATACGCAGTATTTT. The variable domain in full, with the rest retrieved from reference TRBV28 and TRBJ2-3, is DVKVTQSSRYLVKRTGEKVFLECVQDMDHENMFWYRQDPGLGLRLIYFSYDVKMKEKGDIPEGYSVSREKKERFSLILESASTNQTSMYLCASSFRGGPDTQYFGPGTRLTVL.

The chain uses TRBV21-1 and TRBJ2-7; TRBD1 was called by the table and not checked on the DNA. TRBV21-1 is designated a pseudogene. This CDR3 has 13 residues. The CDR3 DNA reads TGTGCCAGCAGGGGCGGGACCTCCTACGAGCAGTACTTC. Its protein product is CASRGGTSYEQYF.

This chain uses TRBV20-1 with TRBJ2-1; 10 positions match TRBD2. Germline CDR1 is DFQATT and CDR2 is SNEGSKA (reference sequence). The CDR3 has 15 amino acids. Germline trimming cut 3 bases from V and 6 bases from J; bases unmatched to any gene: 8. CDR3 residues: CSASPSGRGGNEQFF. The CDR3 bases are TGCAGTGCTAGCCCTAGCGGGAGAGGGGGCAATGAGCAGTTCTTC.

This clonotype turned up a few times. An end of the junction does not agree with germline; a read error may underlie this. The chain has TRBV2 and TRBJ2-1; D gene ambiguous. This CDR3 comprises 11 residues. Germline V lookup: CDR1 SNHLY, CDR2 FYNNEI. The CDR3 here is CASSEMDPQLF. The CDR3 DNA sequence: TGTGCCAGCAGTGAAATGGACCCCCAGCTCTTC.